Listed below are T cell receptor beta chains from one sample, sequenced in a study of T cells in Graves' hyperthyroidism and ophthalmopathy. TCRdb reanalysed the multiplex PCR reads using MiXCR and keeps one entry per CDR3 protein. This table has hundreds of thousands of distinct CDR3 sequences, roughly 15% appearing once. Sequencing was carried out using blood. The receptors stem from a woman aged 45-65 years with Graves' ophthalmopathy. CDR3s include the opening cysteine and the closing phenylalanine or tryptophan. The order of the fields is J gene, V gene, clone size, D gene, CDR3 protein, CDR3 DNA. D genes are given only for firm matches. Clone size is shown for a subset of rows, as once, few, many or a class of expanded clone.

J: TRBJ2-3; V: TRBV7-2; size: many; D: TRBD2; CDR3: CASSSSGGTDTQYF; DNA: TGTGCCAGCAGCTCTAGCGGGGGCACAGATACGCAGTATTTT
J: TRBJ1-4; V: TRBV28; size: many; D: .; CDR3: CASTQTVNNEKLFF; DNA: TGTGCCAGCACCCAGACAGTTAATAATGAAAAACTGTTTTTT
J: TRBJ2-7; V: TRBV20-1; size: many; D: .; CDR3: CSARGTVKAYEQYF; DNA: TGCAGTGCTAGAGGGACAGTTAAAGCCTACGAGCAGTACTTC
J: TRBJ2-7; V: TRBV7-9; size: many; D: TRBD2; CDR3: CASSVPSSGIYEQYF; DNA: TGTGCCAGCAGCGTACCATCGAGCGGGATCTACGAGCAGTACTTC
J: TRBJ2-5; V: TRBV28; size: .; D: .; CDR3: CASSDGKTQYF; DNA: TGTGCCAGCAGTGATGGGAAGACCCAGTACTTC
J: TRBJ2-7; V: TRBV20-1; size: many; D: TRBD1; CDR3: CSARGQGNLYEQYF; DNA: TGCAGTGCTAGGGGACAGGGAAATCTATACGAGCAGTACTTC
J: TRBJ1-1; V: TRBV6-5; size: many; D: TRBD1; CDR3: CASSYRLDRGYMNTEAFF; DNA: TGTGCCAGCAGTTACCGATTGGACAGGGGGTACATGAACACTGAAGCTTTCTTT
J: TRBJ2-7; V: TRBV7-9; size: many; D: .; CDR3: CASSLEDSYEQYF; DNA: TGTGCCAGCAGCTTAGAAGACAGCTACGAGCAGTACTTC
J: TRBJ2-1; V: TRBV29-1; size: few; D: TRBD2; CDR3: CSVAVRLAPNEQFF; DNA: TGCAGCGTTGCGGTGAGACTAGCGCCTAATGAGCAGTTCTTC
J: TRBJ2-5; V: TRBV7-9; size: many; D: .; CDR3: CASSLIIVGETQYF; DNA: TGTGCCAGCAGCTTAATCATAGTGGGTGAGACCCAGTACTTC
J: TRBJ2-2; V: TRBV29-1; size: few; D: .; CDR3: CSARDLGGDHTGELFF; DNA: TGCAGCGCCCGGGACTTGGGGGGAGATCACACCGGGGAGCTGTTTTTT
J: TRBJ2-7; V: TRBV5-1; size: many; D: .; CDR3: CASRRVDTYEQYF; DNA: TGCGCCAGCAGGCGGGTAGATACCTACGAGCAGTACTTC
J: TRBJ1-2; V: TRBV6-2/TRBV6-3; size: many; D: TRBD1; CDR3: CASSLGQLHYGYTF; DNA: TGTGCCAGCAGTTTGGGACAGCTTCACTATGGCTACACCTTC
J: TRBJ2-1; V: TRBV20-1; size: many; D: TRBD2; CDR3: CSAASGSSYNEQFF; DNA: TGCAGTGCCGCTAGCGGGAGCTCCTACAATGAGCAGTTCTTC
J: TRBJ2-2; V: TRBV6-4; size: many; D: .; CDR3: CASSEVGDTGELFF; DNA: TGTGCCAGCAGTGAGGTTGGTGACACCGGGGAGCTGTTTTTT
J: TRBJ2-5; V: TRBV15; size: many; D: .; CDR3: CATSRDRGVQETQYF; DNA: TGTGCCACCAGCAGAGATCGAGGGGTCCAAGAGACCCAGTACTTC
J: TRBJ2-7; V: TRBV7-8; size: many; D: TRBD2; CDR3: CASSLVFAGESYEQYF; DNA: TGTGCCAGCAGCTTAGTTTTTGCGGGAGAGTCCTACGAGCAGTACTTC
J: TRBJ1-4; V: TRBV12-3/TRBV12-4; size: many; D: .; CDR3: CASTQGATNEKLFF; DNA: TGTGCCAGCACCCAGGGAGCAACTAATGAAAAACTGTTTTTT
J: TRBJ1-4; V: TRBV7-9; size: few; D: TRBD1; CDR3: CASSWDRGNEKLFF; DNA: TGTGCCAGCAGCTGGGACAGGGGGAATGAAAAACTGTTTTTT
J: TRBJ1-1; V: TRBV18; size: many; D: .; CDR3: CASSPRGAATANTEAFF; DNA: TGTGCCAGCTCACCGAGGGGTGCGGCAACAGCGAACACTGAAGCTTTCTTT
J: TRBJ2-7; V: TRBV27; size: many; D: TRBD2; CDR3: CASSFGRVGTYEQYF; DNA: TGTGCCAGCAGTTTCGGGAGGGTAGGAACCTACGAGCAGTACTTC
J: TRBJ1-1; V: TRBV11-3; size: many; D: .; CDR3: CASSQSARTEAFF; DNA: TGTGCCAGCAGCCAATCCGCTCGCACTGAAGCTTTCTTT
J: TRBJ2-7; V: TRBV29-1; size: .; D: TRBD2; CDR3: CSVDLAGYEQYF; DNA: TGCAGCGTTGACTTAGCGGGATACGAGCAGTACTTC
J: TRBJ1-2; V: TRBV28; size: many; D: .; CDR3: CASSLSEGRGYTF; DNA: TGTGCCAGCAGTTTGTCCGAAGGGCGTGGCTACACCTTC
J: TRBJ1-4; V: TRBV27; size: few; D: .; CDR3: CASSLTQRGAGNEKLFF; DNA: TGTGCCAGCAGTTTAACGCAAAGGGGGGCGGGTAATGAAAAACTGTTTTTT
J: TRBJ2-7; V: TRBV4-2; size: few; D: .; CDR3: CASSQEVASFPPTYEQYF; DNA: TGTGCCAGCAGCCAAGAAGTTGCTAGCTTTCCTCCGACCTACGAGCAGTACTTC
J: TRBJ1-1; V: TRBV27; size: few; D: TRBD1; CDR3: CASSHRDRGLLNTEAFF; DNA: TGTGCCAGCAGCCACCGGGACAGGGGTCTTCTGAACACTGAAGCTTTCTTT
J: TRBJ1-2; V: TRBV5-6; size: .; D: .; CDR3: CASSLTEYGYTF; DNA: TGTGCCAGCAGCCTGACGGAATATGGCTACACCTTC
J: TRBJ2-7; V: TRBV29-1; size: few; D: TRBD2; CDR3: CSVAGLAGNYEQYF; DNA: TGCAGCGTTGCGGGACTAGCGGGAAACTACGAGCAGTACTTC
J: TRBJ1-1; V: TRBV7-9; size: many; D: .; CDR3: CASSNQRGAGVDTEAFF; DNA: TGTGCCAGCAGCAACCAACGGGGAGCCGGTGTAGACACTGAAGCTTTCTTT
J: TRBJ2-1; V: TRBV7-3; size: .; D: TRBD2; CDR3: CASSLSAGLGDNEQFF; DNA: TGTGCCAGCAGCTTATCGGCGGGACTAGGAGACAATGAGCAGTTCTTC
J: TRBJ2-3; V: TRBV2; size: many; D: .; CDR3: CASSEAGGGTDTQYF; DNA: TGTGCCAGCAGTGAAGCGGGAGGTGGCACAGATACGCAGTATTTT
J: TRBJ2-3; V: TRBV30; size: many; D: .; CDR3: CAWSVRAGGFTDTQYF; DNA: TGTGCCTGGAGTGTTCGGGCAGGGGGGTTCACAGATACGCAGTATTTT
J: TRBJ2-3; V: TRBV5-6; size: many; D: TRBD2; CDR3: CASSHRTSGRVTDTQYF; DNA: TGTGCCAGCAGCCACAGGACTAGCGGGAGAGTGACAGATACGCAGTATTTT
J: TRBJ2-1; V: TRBV12-3/TRBV12-4; size: many; D: .; CDR3: CASTLRGAGESDEQFF; DNA: TGTGCCAGCACCCTAAGGGGGGCGGGAGAGAGCGATGAGCAGTTCTTC
J: TRBJ2-5; V: TRBV6-5; size: many; D: .; CDR3: CASSYLGTAAGKKTQYF; DNA: TGTGCCAGCAGTTACCTGGGCACCGCCGCTGGTAAGAAGACCCAGTACTTC
J: TRBJ2-3; V: TRBV12-3/TRBV12-4; size: many; D: TRBD2; CDR3: CASSSYRRTSGSEIDTQYF; DNA: TGTGCCAGCAGTTCCTACCGAAGGACTAGCGGGAGTGAAATAGATACGCAGTATTTT
J: TRBJ2-3; V: TRBV6-4; size: .; D: .; CDR3: CASSYSGSGDTQYF; DNA: TGTGCCAGCAGTTACTCGGGTTCGGGAGATACGCAGTATTTT
J: TRBJ2-5; V: TRBV29-1; size: many; D: TRBD2; CDR3: CSVGLAGGHQETQYF; DNA: TGCAGCGTAGGTCTAGCGGGAGGGCATCAAGAGACCCAGTACTTC
J: TRBJ1-2; V: TRBV20-1; size: many; D: .; CDR3: CSAIPGADGGYTF; DNA: TGCAGTGCCATCCCGGGGGCCGATGGGGGCTACACCTTC
J: TRBJ1-1; V: TRBV19; size: many; D: .; CDR3: CASKQGGVSNTEAFF; DNA: TGTGCCAGTAAACAGGGAGGTGTCTCAAACACTGAAGCTTTCTTT
J: TRBJ2-7; V: TRBV11-2; size: many; D: .; CDR3: CASSRTQGSGALNKDYEQYF; DNA: TGTGCCAGCAGCCGAACCCAGGGTAGCGGAGCACTTAATAAGGACTACGAGCAGTACTTC